A selection of T cell receptor beta chains follows, all from one sample in a study of blood T cell repertoires in COVID-19. The repertoire was sequenced with immunoSEQ multiplex PCR; TCRdb's copy has only in-frame clones and lacks some. The sample holds roughly 250,000 clones, around 90% seen once. Input material: PBMCs or T cells enriched from blood (not recorded which). The origin of the receptors is a woman aged 18-35 years who had recovered from COVID-19. The CDR3 runs from the conserved cysteine through the conserved F or W. D genes are given only for firm matches. Not all rows give a size; the values are once, few, many and, for expanded clones, a class.

v_call	j_call	clone_size	d_call	cdr3_aa	cdr3_nt
TRBV2	TRBJ2-2	.	TRBD1	CASSGQGASGELFF	TGTGCCAGCAGTGGGCAGGGGGCATCCGGGGAGCTGTTTTTT
TRBV5-1	TRBJ2-1	.	.	CASSLQGSRPQNEQFF	TGCGCCAGCAGCCTGCAGGGCTCCCGACCCCAAAATGAGCAGTTCTTC
TRBV9	TRBJ2-7	.	TRBD2	CASSVSPASGRDEQYF	TGTGCCAGCAGCGTGTCGCCGGCTAGCGGGAGGGACGAGCAGTACTTC
TRBV19	TRBJ1-5	once	.	CASRPQGGRNQPQHF	TGTGCCAGTAGGCCACAGGGCGGGCGCAATCAGCCCCAGCATTTT
TRBV6-5	TRBJ1-2	.	.	CASSSKGEISYGYTF	TGTGCCAGCAGTTCCAAAGGAGAAATCTCCTACGGCTACACCTTC
TRBV7-2	TRBJ1-2	.	.	CASSLDGSNYGYTF	TGTGCCAGCAGCTTAGACGGTTCTAACTATGGCTACACCTTC
TRBV11-2	TRBJ2-2	.	TRBD1	CASSSQSFRGPNTGELFF	TGTGCCAGCAGCTCCCAAAGTTTCAGGGGGCCGAACACCGGGGAGCTGTTTTTT
TRBV11-1	TRBJ2-7	once	.	CASSARLGTTYEQYF	TGTGCCAGCAGCGCCAGGTTGGGGACAACCTACGAGCAGTACTTC
TRBV10-3	TRBJ1-2	.	.	CAISESDQRGYTF	TGTGCCATCAGTGAGTCTGACCAGAGGGGCTACACCTTC
TRBV28	TRBJ1-2	.	TRBD1	CASLWDRGSHGYTF	TGTGCCAGCTTGTGGGACAGGGGGTCTCATGGCTACACCTTC
TRBV19	TRBJ2-1	.	.	CASGLSSYNEQFF	TGTGCCAGCGGACTCTCTTCCTACAATGAGCAGTTCTTC
TRBV13	TRBJ2-2	.	TRBD2	CASSLGAGGPRTGELFF	TGTGCCAGCAGCTTAGGAGCGGGAGGGCCTAGGACCGGGGAGCTGTTTTTT
TRBV5-5	TRBJ1-2	.	.	CASSLREDGYTF	TGTGCCAGCAGCTTAAGAGAGGATGGCTACACCTTC
TRBV3-1/TRBV3-2	TRBJ2-4	.	TRBD2	CASSQDPRGSRDIQYF	TGTGCCAGCAGCCAAGATCCACGCGGGAGTCGTGACATTCAGTACTTC
TRBV5-1	TRBJ2-4	.	.	CASSLDRAKNIQYF	TGCGCCAGCAGCTTGGACAGAGCCAAAAACATTCAGTACTTC
TRBV25-1	TRBJ2-2	.	TRBD1	CASRTGTGELFF	TGTGCCAGCAGGACAGGGACCGGGGAGCTGTTTTTT
TRBV30	TRBJ2-7	.	TRBD2	CAWSVIGLAGIGYEQYF	TGTGCCTGGAGTGTAATTGGGCTAGCGGGCATCGGATACGAGCAGTACTTC
TRBV27	TRBJ1-6	.	.	CASSLTRWGQGSPPLHF	TGTGCCAGCAGTTTAACCCGATGGGGGCAGGGTAGTCCACCCCTCCACTTT
TRBV2	TRBJ1-5	.	.	CASSYREVSNQPQHF	TGTGCCAGCAGTTACAGGGAAGTAAGCAATCAGCCCCAGCATTTT
TRBV6-1	TRBJ2-7	.	TRBD1	CASSGVGTGGRRIFYEQYF	TGTGCCAGCAGTGGGGTCGGGACAGGGGGCCGGCGGATCTTCTACGAGCAGTACTTC
TRBV6-2/TRBV6-3	TRBJ2-7	.	TRBD2	CASSLPGGGRLNEQYF	TGTGCCAGCAGTTTGCCGGGCGGGGGGCGTTTGAACGAGCAGTACTTC
TRBV7-3	TRBJ1-2	.	TRBD1	CASSESRQGAYGYTF	TGTGCCAGCAGCGAATCGAGACAGGGGGCATACGGCTACACCTTC
TRBV5-1	TRBJ1-1	.	.	CASSELTNTEAFF	TGCGCCAGCAGCGAACTAACTAACACTGAAGCTTTCTTT
TRBV20-1	TRBJ1-2	.	.	CSASDGDGYTF	TGCAGTGCTAGTGATGGAGATGGCTACACCTTC
TRBV6-5	TRBJ2-1	.	.	CASTNSGFSFF	TGTGCCAGCACCAACAGCGGGTTTTCGTTCTTC
TRBV25-1	TRBJ2-5	.	.	CASSEIVTQYF	TGTGCCAGCAGTGAAATCGTGACCCAGTACTTC
TRBV6-5	TRBJ1-1	.	.	CASGKQGRTEAFF	TGTGCCAGCGGCAAACAGGGACGCACTGAAGCTTTCTTT
TRBV24-1	TRBJ2-2	once	TRBD2	CATSDLKGRARNTGELFF	TGTGCCACCAGTGATTTAAAGGGGAGGGCGAGGAACACCGGGGAGCTGTTTTTT
TRBV19	TRBJ1-2	.	TRBD1	CASSPGTGSYGYTF	TGTGCCAGTAGTCCGGGGACAGGGAGCTATGGCTACACCTTC
TRBV11-2	TRBJ2-1	.	.	CASSFSGPGAEQFF	TGTGCCAGCAGCTTTTCCGGACCGGGAGCCGAGCAGTTCTTC
TRBV5-6	TRBJ1-4	.	TRBD1	CASSLRGREKLFF	TGTGCCAGCAGCTTGAGGGGGCGGGAAAAACTGTTTTTT
TRBV29-1	TRBJ1-3	.	.	CSVEGRGVAGNTIYF	TGCAGCGTTGAGGGTAGAGGAGTAGCTGGAAACACCATATATTTT
TRBV9	TRBJ2-1	.	TRBD1	CASSVVRTGGEQFF	TGTGCCAGCAGCGTAGTACGGACAGGGGGGGAGCAGTTCTTC
TRBV9	TRBJ1-5	few	.	CASSVEGYSNQPQHF	TGTGCCAGCAGCGTAGAGGGGTATAGCAATCAGCCCCAGCATTTT
TRBV7-3	TRBJ1-4	.	TRBD1	CASSSGTANEKLFF	TGTGCCAGCAGCTCCGGGACAGCTAATGAAAAACTGTTTTTT
TRBV15	TRBJ2-7	.	.	CATSRTVGGEQYF	TGTGCCACCAGCAGGACGGTGGGGGGCGAGCAGTACTTC
TRBV10-3	TRBJ1-3	.	.	CAISTTGGNTIYF	TGTGCCATCAGTACGACAGGCGGAAACACCATATATTTT
TRBV11-3	TRBJ2-7	.	.	CASSLGPPGSYEQYF	TGTGCCAGCAGCTTAGGACCACCGGGATCCTACGAGCAGTACTTC
TRBV2	TRBJ1-6	.	.	CASSEQSPGYNSPLHF	TGTGCCAGCAGTGAGCAGTCACCCGGGTATAATTCACCCCTCCACTTT
TRBV7-9	TRBJ2-7	once	TRBD1	CASSNRGVNEQYF	TGTGCCAGCAGCAACAGGGGGGTCAACGAGCAGTACTTC
TRBV3-1/TRBV3-2	TRBJ2-5	.	.	CASSPTRGTQYF	TGTGCCAGCAGCCCGACCCGGGGGACCCAGTACTTC
TRBV7-9	TRBJ2-7	few	.	CASSLLPSPLYEQYF	TGTGCCAGCAGCTTATTGCCTAGCCCACTCTACGAGCAGTACTTC
TRBV13	TRBJ1-3	.	.	CASSSGPAGGNTIYF	TGTGCCAGCAGCTCTGGGCCCGCCGGTGGAAACACCATATATTTT
TRBV2	TRBJ1-5	.	.	CASRGRPNQPQHF	TGTGCCAGCCGCGGGAGGCCTAATCAGCCCCAGCATTTT
TRBV2	TRBJ1-3	.	.	CASREAVSTLIRGSTIYF	TGTGCCAGCAGGGAGGCCGTGTCAACCCTTATTCGTGGAAGCACCATATATTTT
TRBV9	TRBJ1-2	.	.	CASSLGQNYGYTF	TGTGCCAGCAGCCTCGGACAGAACTATGGCTACACCTTC
TRBV3-1/TRBV3-2	TRBJ1-5	.	TRBD1	CASSRNRGLGQPQHF	TGTGCCAGCAGCCGAAACAGGGGACTGGGTCAGCCCCAGCATTTT
TRBV3-1/TRBV3-2	TRBJ2-7	.	TRBD2	CASSPQLAVTYEQYF	TGTGCCAGCAGCCCCCAACTAGCGGTAACCTACGAGCAGTACTTC
TRBV10-3	TRBJ2-5	once	TRBD2	CAISDSSGSQETQYF	TGTGCCATCAGTGATTCTAGCGGGAGCCAAGAGACCCAGTACTTC
TRBV25-1	TRBJ1-6	once	.	CASSGRLGSPLHF	TGTGCCAGCAGTGGCCGGCTGGGCTCACCCCTCCACTTT
TRBV2	TRBJ1-5	.	TRBD1	CATSGQGGSNQPQHF	TGTGCCACCTCTGGACAGGGGGGGAGCAATCAGCCCCAGCATTTT